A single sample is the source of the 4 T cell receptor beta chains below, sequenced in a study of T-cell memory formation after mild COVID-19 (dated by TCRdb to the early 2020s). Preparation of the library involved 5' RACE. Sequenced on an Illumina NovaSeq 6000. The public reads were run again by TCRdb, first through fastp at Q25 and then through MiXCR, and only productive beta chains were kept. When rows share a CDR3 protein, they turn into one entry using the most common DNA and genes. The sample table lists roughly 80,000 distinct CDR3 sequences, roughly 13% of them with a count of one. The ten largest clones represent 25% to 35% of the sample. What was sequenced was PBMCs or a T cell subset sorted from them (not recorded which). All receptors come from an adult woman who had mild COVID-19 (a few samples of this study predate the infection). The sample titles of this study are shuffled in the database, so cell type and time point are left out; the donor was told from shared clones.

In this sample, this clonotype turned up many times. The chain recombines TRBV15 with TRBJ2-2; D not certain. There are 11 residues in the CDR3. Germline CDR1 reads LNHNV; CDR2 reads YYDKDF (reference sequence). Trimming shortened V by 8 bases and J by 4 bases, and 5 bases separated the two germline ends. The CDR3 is CATGSTGELFF. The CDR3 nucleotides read TGTGCCACCGGCTCCACCGGGGAGCTGTTTTTT.

DNA for the CDR3: TGTGCCAGCAGCCATCACGCTAGCGGGGTCTACGAGCAGTACTTC. The encoded protein is CASSHHASGVYEQYF. The V call is TRBV11-2, the J call TRBJ2-7; 9 bases fit TRBD2. The junction had 8 bases not matched to a gene; V was cut back by 5 bases and J by 3 bases. Germline assignment: CDR1 SGHAT and CDR2 FQNNGV. This CDR3 is built from 15 residues.

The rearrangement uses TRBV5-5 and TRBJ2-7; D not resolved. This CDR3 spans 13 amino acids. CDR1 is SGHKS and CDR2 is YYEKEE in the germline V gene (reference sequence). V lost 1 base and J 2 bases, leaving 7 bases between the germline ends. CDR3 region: CASSLSQTYEQYF. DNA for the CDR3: TGTGCCAGCAGCTTGAGCCAGACCTACGAGCAGTACTTC.

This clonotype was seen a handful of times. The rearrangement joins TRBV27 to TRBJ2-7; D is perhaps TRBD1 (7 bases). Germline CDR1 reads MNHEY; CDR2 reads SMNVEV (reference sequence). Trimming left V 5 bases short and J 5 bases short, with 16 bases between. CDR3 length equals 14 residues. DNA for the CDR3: TGTGCCAGCAGTCCTAATGACAGGGAGGACGAGCAGTACTTC. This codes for CASSPNDREDEQYF.